This T cell receptor beta chain was found in a study of blood T cell repertoires in COVID-19 (dated by TCRdb to the early 2020s). A note on the overall study: Samples covering the acute and convalescent phases of COVID-19 were provided by collaborators in the United States, Italy and Spain. Subjects who had been exposed to COVID-19, were actively infected with it, or had recovered from it provided the deeply sampled blood TCRbeta repertoires that made up the dataset. Nearly every sample came with metadata listing a de-identified subject ID, COVID-19 status, age in years and sex. Where HLA class I and class II types were available, the types were taken from metadata supplied by the sample provider, not from assay-based typing. The repertoires were released in a freely available public database meant as a resource for research on the immune response to SARS-CoV-2. The prospective study material was composed of cDNA or gDNA derived from T cells, B-cell-depleted T cells, or PBMCs. Samples were obtained from the ongoing ImmuneRACE study (first 160 participants) and from 1,200 or so subjects provided by 6 global collaborators. Here is what the overall study found, with its caveats: Clinical and demographic metadata were provided uncurated, with the amount varying by source and participant.

In the case of this clone: Its binding antigen is unknown. No base quality values were provided; no much bigger clone lies one nucleotide off.

The immunoSEQ Assay, a bias-controlled multiplex PCR, was used to amplify TCRbeta CDR3 regions from genomic DNA. The study's own analysis went as follows. The number of nucleated cells in each sample was estimated by amplification of reference gene primers within the assay. To quantify the absolute abundance of each unique TCRbeta CDR3 rearrangement, sequence reads were collapsed and filtered. Productive Simpson clonality was computed per sample as the square root of Simpson's diversity index over productive rearrangements. The table was pulled from immuneACCESS by TCRdb, which kept in-frame rearrangements only. Such tables lose some clones; where checked, under half of the loss comes from unresolved V genes, and the rest has no known cause. D and trimming were read from the DNA, whereas the V and J calls and clone size are those reported in that table. This sample gives approximately 150,000 clones in total; about nine tenths of them show up just once. Of the sample, approximately 5% is held by the ten largest clones.

One collaborating source in Seattle enrolled patients while the patients were actively infected and followed the patients over time throughout the course of disease. Each collaborating institution followed its own protocols to collect whole blood in K2EDTA tubes. Collaborator samples were shipped for TCRbeta analysis as frozen whole blood, isolated PBMCs, or DNA extracted from either sample type. V is cut by 5 bases and J by 4 bases, and the space between the germline ends is 17 bases. Taken from the germline V gene (reference sequence), the CDR1 and CDR2 loops are SEHNR and FQNEAQ. Including cysteine and phenylalanine, the CDR3 has 15 amino acids. The sequence is cut down to CDR3 DNA, 45 bases in frame from base 1.

The sequence joins TRBV7-9 to TRBJ2-5; the D gene is perhaps TRBD2, from 5 matching bases. The sample comprised peripheral blood. The clonotype was recovered from a man aged 18 to 30 with COVID-19, enrolled during active disease. Read as DNA, the sequence is TGTGCCAGCAGCCCCCCCGGGGTCGGGGTAGAGACCCAGTACTTC. Translated, this is CASSPPGVGVETQYF.